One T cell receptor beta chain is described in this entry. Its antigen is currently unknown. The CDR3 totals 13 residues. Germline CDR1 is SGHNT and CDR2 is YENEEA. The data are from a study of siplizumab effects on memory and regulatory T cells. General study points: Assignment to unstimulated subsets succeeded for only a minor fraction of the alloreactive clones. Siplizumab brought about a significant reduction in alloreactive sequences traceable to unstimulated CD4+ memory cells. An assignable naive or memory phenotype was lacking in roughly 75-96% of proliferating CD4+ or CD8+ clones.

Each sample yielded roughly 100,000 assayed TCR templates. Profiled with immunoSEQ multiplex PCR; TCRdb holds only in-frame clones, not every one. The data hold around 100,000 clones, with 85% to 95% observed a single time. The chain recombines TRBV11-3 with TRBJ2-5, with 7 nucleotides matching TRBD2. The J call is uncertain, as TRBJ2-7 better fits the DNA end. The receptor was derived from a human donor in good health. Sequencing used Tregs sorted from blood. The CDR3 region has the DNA TGTGCCAGCAGCTTAACTAGCGCCTACGAGCAGTACTTC. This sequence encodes CASSLTSAYEQYF.